This passage covers 6 T cell receptor beta chains from one sample sequenced in a study of blood T cells in healthy people across ages. Using a J-beta primer mix together with a sample-barcoded 5' primer, a second PCR was run for about 6 to 12 cycles. One entry per CDR3 protein, called by TCRdb with MiXCR from the 5' RACE reads. Among over a million distinct CDR3 sequences listed, 20% to 25% were seen once. In addition, the sample was reused for a study of T cells of mothers and their children.

Source material: blood. These receptors originate from a girl aged 2-10 years in good health.

This sequence joins TRBV12-3 or TRBV12-4 and TRBJ2-3; 11 bases are a match to TRBD2. V dropped 6 bases and J dropped 0; count of bases not matched to a gene: 2. This CDR3 spans 15 amino acids. The CDR3 spells CASSRLAGSTDTQYF. The CDR3 DNA reads as TGTGCCAGCAGCCGACTAGCGGGGAGCACAGATACGCAGTATTTT.

This chain joins TRBV20-1 and TRBJ1-1; D not resolved. This CDR3 is 11 amino acids long. Germline lookup yields CDR1 DFQATT and CDR2 SNEGSKA (reference sequence). Trimming cost V 5 bases and J 9 bases, with 13 bases left between them. Here the CDR3 reads CSARPVFQAFF. DNA for the CDR3: TGCAGTGCTCGCCCGGTTTTTCAAGCTTTCTTT.

The chain employs TRBV29-1 and TRBJ1-4; D is unresolved. Trimming stripped 6 bases from V and 0 bases from J, with 14 bases between. The CDR3 is made up of 15 amino acids. Per germline, CDR1 SQVTM and CDR2 ANQGSEA. CDR3 coding DNA: TGCAGCGTGACCCAAGGGATCACAACTAATGAAAAACTGTTTTTT. Its translation: CSVTQGITTNEKLFF.

Many counts were recorded for this clonotype. The V call is TRBV6-5, the J call TRBJ2-5; no definite D call. Trimming stripped 0 bases from V and 0 bases from J, with 5 bases between. The CDR3 has 14 amino acids. The germline V gene has CDR1 MNHEY and CDR2 SVGAGI. In DNA, the CDR3 is TGTGCCAGCAGTTACTCGGGTTACCAAGAGACCCAGTACTTC. This sequence encodes CASSYSGYQETQYF.

V and J are TRBV24-1 and TRBJ2-3, with a possible D match to TRBD1 (6 bases). CDR3 length: 16 amino acids. The germline V gene has CDR1 KGHDR and CDR2 SFDVKD. The ends were cut back, 3 bases at V and 2 bases at J, with 14 bases in the middle. For the CDR3, the DNA is TGTGCCACCAGTGATCATCGGACAGTTTACACAGATACGCAGTATTTT. It encodes CATSDHRTVYTDTQYF.

This clonotype was seen a handful of times. The gene calls are TRBV15 and TRBJ2-1; 9 bases match TRBD1. After removal of 2 bases from V and 7 bases from J, the junction contained 9 bases not matched to a gene. Germline CDR1 is LNHNV and CDR2 is YYDKDF (reference sequence). The CDR3 length is 16 residues. The CDR3 spells CATSRSRTGEQNEQFF. The CDR3 nucleotides are TGTGCCACCAGCAGATCCAGGACAGGGGAACAGAATGAGCAGTTCTTC.